A single sample is the source of the 13 T cell receptor beta chains below, sequenced in a study of cytomegalovirus exposure and HLA in healthy donors. The PCR used 60 Vbeta and 13 Jbeta primers. Only in-frame clones appear in the TCRdb table, and some are missing; sequencing was by immunoSEQ multiplex PCR. The sample table includes 200,000 or so clones. Material: PBMCs. The origin of the receptors is a girl between 2 and 10 years old in good health and CMV-seropositive.

This chain uses TRBV5-6 with TRBJ2-7; 10 nucleotides agree with TRBD1. Germline assignment: CDR1 SGHDT and CDR2 YYEEEE. V gave up 4 bases and J gave up 1 base; unmatched junction bases: 5. This CDR3 is 15 amino acids long. The CDR3 DNA sequence: TGTGCCAGCAGCCTCCCGGGACAGGGGTCCTACGAGCAGTACTTC. Amino acids: CASSLPGQGSYEQYF.

The rearrangement uses TRBV5-4 and TRBJ2-6; 8 bases map to TRBD2. Germline V gene data show CDR1 as SGHNT and CDR2 as YYREEE (reference sequence). V shed 3 bases, J shed 4 bases, and the junction held 12 bases outside the gene matches. This CDR3 is 18 amino acids long. CDR3 nucleotides: TGTGCCAGCAGCTCGGGGGGGCAACCAGGGACGGGGGCCAACGTCCTGACTTTC. Translation: CASSSGGQPGTGANVLTF.

The chain has TRBV6-6 and TRBJ1-6, with D perhaps matching TRBD1 (6 bases). The CDR3 contains 13 residues. Looked up from germline, CDR1 is MNHNY and CDR2 is SVGAGI (reference sequence). The V end was cut by 2 bases, the J end by 9 bases, with 8 bases between. Here the CDR3 DNA reads TGTGCCAGCAGTTACGACAGGACTTCACCCCTCCACTTT. It specifies CASSYDRTSPLHF.

The V gene is TRBV27, the J gene TRBJ1-2; 10 bases line up with TRBD1. This CDR3 comprises 16 residues. Germline trimming cut 5 bases from V and 0 bases from J; bases unmatched to any gene: 6. Germline V gives CDR1 MNHEY, CDR2 SMNVEV (reference sequence). CDR3 protein: CASSRDRGAPNYGYTF. As DNA, the CDR3 is TGTGCCAGCAGTCGGGACAGGGGTGCCCCTAACTATGGCTACACCTTC.

J is TRBJ1-3 and V is TRBV19; D unresolved. This CDR3 has 12 amino acids. CDR1 and CDR2 from the germline V gene are LNHDA and SQIVND (reference sequence). V was trimmed by 3 bases and J by 3 bases, leaving 3 bases between them. The CDR3 nucleotides are TGTGCCAGTAGTATTAGTGGAAACACCATATATTTT. Protein sequence: CASSISGNTIYF.

The chain combines TRBV7-9 with TRBJ1-4; D is ambiguous. Trimming left V 1 base short and J 7 bases short, with 16 bases between. Germline assignment: CDR1 SEHNR and CDR2 FQNEAQ (reference sequence). The CDR3 is 16 amino acids. CDR3 sequence: CASSLGQPLEGEKLFF. CDR3 in DNA: TGTGCCAGCAGCTTAGGGCAGCCCCTAGAGGGTGAAAAACTGTTTTTT.

The CDR3 loop reads CASSFLGGNQPQHF. CDR3 in DNA: TGTGCCAGCAGCTTTCTAGGGGGAAATCAGCCCCAGCATTTT. V is TRBV6-1 and J is TRBJ1-5, with D perhaps matching TRBD1 (6 bases). This CDR3 has 14 residues. Germline V gives CDR1 MNHNS, CDR2 SASEGT. Trimming removed 6 bases at V and 4 bases at J, with 13 bases between.

The J gene is TRBJ2-7, the V gene TRBV5-1, with 8 bases lining up with TRBD2. The germline CDR1 and CDR2 sequences are SGHRS and YFSETQ. The V gene end was trimmed by 4 bases and the J gene end by 2 bases; junction bases not matched to a gene: 11. The CDR3 is 16 residues long. The CDR3 bases are TGCGCCAGCAGCGTTTCCTCCCCGGGAGGGACCTACGAGCAGTACTTC. Translated, it gives CASSVSSPGGTYEQYF.

V gene TRBV18 combines with J gene TRBJ1-4, with TRBD1 matching 8 bases. With 6 bases clipped from V and 5 bases from J, the junction kept 8 bases outside the gene matches. Germline V gene data show CDR1 as KGHSH and CDR2 as LQKENI. This CDR3 has 15 residues. Here the CDR3 reads CASSRPGQENEKLFF. CDR3 DNA: TGTGCCAGCTCGAGGCCGGGACAGGAGAATGAAAAACTGTTTTTT.

V usage is TRBV25-1 and J usage is TRBJ1-2; the D is unclear. Trimming stripped 3 bases from V and 4 bases from J, with 15 bases between. CDR3 size: 15 residues. The germline gives CDR1 MGHDK, CDR2 SYGVNS. The CDR3 nucleotides read TGTGCCAGCAGTGACAGTTCCCCCACTATCTATGGCTACACCTTC. Protein: CASSDSSPTIYGYTF.

The rearrangement joins TRBV5-1 to TRBJ2-7, with D possibly being TRBD1 (6 bases). CDR1 and CDR2 from the germline V gene are SGHRS and YFSETQ. This CDR3 region has 12 residues. The germline V and J ends were trimmed by 4 bases and 6 bases, with 11 bases remaining between them. The CDR3 loop reads CASSLEGGEQYF. CDR3 DNA: TGCGCCAGCAGCCTTGAAGGGGGCGAGCAGTACTTC.

As regards this clone: Other nucleotide sequences in the sample specify the same CDR3. This rearrangement joins TRBV9 to TRBJ2-7; tentative D call: TRBD2 (6 bases). Deletions cut 2 bases from V and 1 base from J, with 13 bases between. CDR1 and CDR2 (germline): SGDLS, YYNGEE. The length of the CDR3 is 15 residues. The CDR3 bases are TGTGCCAGCAGCGTCGCCGGGACTTCGTCCTACGAGCAGTACTTC. This sequence encodes CASSVAGTSSYEQYF.

Points on this clone: The germline gene is not matched at one end of the junction; a read error may be the cause. The chain has TRBV30 and TRBJ2-5, with D possibly being TRBD1 (5 bases). The germline V gene has CDR1 GTSNPN and CDR2 SVGIG (reference sequence). The CDR3 is made up of 13 amino acids. CDR3 in DNA: TGTGCCTGGAAGGGTCAGGGCCAAGGGACCCAGTACTTC. It codes for CAWKGQGQGTQYF.